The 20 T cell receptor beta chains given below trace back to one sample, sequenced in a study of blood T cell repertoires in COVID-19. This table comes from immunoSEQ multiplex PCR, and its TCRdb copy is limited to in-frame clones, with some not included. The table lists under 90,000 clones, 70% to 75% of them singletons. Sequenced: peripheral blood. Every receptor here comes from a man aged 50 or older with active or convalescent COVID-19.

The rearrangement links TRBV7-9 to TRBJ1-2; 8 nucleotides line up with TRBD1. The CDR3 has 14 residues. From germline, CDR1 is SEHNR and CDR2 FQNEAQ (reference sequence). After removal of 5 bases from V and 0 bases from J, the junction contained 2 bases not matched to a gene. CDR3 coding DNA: TGTGCCAGCAGCGGACAGGGTCCTAACTATGGCTACACCTTC. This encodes CASSGQGPNYGYTF.

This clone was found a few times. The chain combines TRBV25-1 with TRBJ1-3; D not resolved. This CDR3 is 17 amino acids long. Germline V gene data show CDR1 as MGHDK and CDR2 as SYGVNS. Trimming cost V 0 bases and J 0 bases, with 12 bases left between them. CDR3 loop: CASSEYAQPSSGNTIYF. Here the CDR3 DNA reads TGTGCCAGCAGTGAATATGCACAGCCGAGCTCTGGAAACACCATATATTTT.

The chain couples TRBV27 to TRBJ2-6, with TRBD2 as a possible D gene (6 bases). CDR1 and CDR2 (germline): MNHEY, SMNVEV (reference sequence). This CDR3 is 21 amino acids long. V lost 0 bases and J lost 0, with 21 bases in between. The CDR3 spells CASSLSIMRDFLFSGANVLTF. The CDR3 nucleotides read TGTGCCAGCAGTTTATCGATAATGAGGGACTTCCTTTTCTCTGGGGCCAACGTCCTGACTTTC.

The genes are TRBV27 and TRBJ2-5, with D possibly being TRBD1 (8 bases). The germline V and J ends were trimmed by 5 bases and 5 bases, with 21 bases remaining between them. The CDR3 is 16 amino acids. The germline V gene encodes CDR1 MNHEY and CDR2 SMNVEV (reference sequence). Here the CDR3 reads CASSRTGREYGETQYF. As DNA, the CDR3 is TGTGCCAGCAGTCGGACAGGGAGGGAGTACGGGGAGACCCAGTACTTC.

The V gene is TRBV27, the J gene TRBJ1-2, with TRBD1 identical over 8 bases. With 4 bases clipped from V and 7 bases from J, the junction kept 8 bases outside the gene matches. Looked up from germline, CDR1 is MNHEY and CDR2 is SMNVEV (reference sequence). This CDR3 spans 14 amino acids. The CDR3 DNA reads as TGTGCCAGCAGTTGGGATCAGGGGGCGATTGGCTACACCTTC. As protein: CASSWDQGAIGYTF.

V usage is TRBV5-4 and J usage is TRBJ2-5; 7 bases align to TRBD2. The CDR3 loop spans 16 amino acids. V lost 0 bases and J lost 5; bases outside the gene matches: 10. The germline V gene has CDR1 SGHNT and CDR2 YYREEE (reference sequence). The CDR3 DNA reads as TGTGCCAGCAGCTTGGCCTTCGGGGGAGGGGAGGAGACCCAGTACTTC. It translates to CASSLAFGGGEETQYF.

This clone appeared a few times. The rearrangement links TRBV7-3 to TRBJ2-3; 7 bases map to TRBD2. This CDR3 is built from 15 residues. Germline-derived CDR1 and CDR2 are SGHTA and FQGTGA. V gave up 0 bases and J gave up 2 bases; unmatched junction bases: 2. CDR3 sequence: CASSLTGTITDTQYF. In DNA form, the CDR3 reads TGTGCCAGCAGCTTAACGGGGACTATCACAGATACGCAGTATTTT.

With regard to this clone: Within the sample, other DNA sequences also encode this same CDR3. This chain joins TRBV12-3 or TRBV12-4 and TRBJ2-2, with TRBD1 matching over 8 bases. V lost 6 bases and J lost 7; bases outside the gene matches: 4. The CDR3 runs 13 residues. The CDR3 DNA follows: TGTGCCAGCAGCCTACAGGGGGTCGGGGAGCTGTTTTTT. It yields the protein CASSLQGVGELFF.

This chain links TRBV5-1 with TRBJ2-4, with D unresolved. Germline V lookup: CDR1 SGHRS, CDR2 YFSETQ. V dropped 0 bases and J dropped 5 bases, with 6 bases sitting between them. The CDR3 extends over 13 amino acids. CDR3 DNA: TGCGCCAGCAGCTTGGGGGCCGAAAACATTCAGTACTTC. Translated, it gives CASSLGAENIQYF.

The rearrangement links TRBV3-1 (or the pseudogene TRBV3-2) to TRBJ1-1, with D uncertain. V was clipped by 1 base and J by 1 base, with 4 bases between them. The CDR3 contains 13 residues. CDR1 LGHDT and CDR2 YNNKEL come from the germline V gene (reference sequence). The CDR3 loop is CASSQGGNTEAFF. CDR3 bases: TGTGCCAGCAGCCAAGGCGGGAACACTGAAGCTTTCTTT.

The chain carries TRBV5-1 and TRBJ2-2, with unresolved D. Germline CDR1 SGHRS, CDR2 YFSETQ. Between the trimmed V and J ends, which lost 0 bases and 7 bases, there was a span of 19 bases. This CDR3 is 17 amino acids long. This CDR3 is CASSLGLRGANHGELFF. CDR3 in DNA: TGCGCCAGCAGCTTGGGCCTACGTGGTGCGAATCACGGGGAGCTGTTTTTT. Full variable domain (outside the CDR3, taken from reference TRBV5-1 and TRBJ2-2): KAGVTQTPRYLIKTRGQQVTLSCSPISGHRSVSWYQQTPGQGLQFLFEYFSETQRNKGNFPGRFSGRQFSNSRSEMNVSTLELGDSALYLCASSLGLRGANHGELFFGEGSRLTVL.

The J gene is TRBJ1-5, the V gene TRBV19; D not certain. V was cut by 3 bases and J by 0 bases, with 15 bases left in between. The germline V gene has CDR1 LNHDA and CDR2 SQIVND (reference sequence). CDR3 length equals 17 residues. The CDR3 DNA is TGTGCCAGTAGTATGGACCCTCGAGGGTATAGCAATCAGCCCCAGCATTTT. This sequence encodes CASSMDPRGYSNQPQHF.

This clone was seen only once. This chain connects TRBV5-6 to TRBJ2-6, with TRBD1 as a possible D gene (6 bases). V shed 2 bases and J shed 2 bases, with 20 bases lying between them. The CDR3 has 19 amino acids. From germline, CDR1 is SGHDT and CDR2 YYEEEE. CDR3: CASSFPEIIGGPGANVLTF. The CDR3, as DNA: TGTGCCAGCAGCTTTCCCGAAATTATTGGGGGCCCTGGGGCCAACGTCCTGACTTTC.

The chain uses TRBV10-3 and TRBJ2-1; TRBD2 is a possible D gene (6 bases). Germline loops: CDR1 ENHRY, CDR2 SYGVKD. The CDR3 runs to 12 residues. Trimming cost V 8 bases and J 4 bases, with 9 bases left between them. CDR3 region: CAIGLAYNEQFF. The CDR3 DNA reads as TGTGCCATCGGTCTAGCGTACAATGAGCAGTTCTTC.

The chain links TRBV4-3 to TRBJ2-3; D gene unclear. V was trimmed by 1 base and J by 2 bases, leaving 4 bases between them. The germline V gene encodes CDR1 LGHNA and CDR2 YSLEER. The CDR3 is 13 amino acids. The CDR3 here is CASSQGPTDTQYF. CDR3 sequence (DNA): TGCGCCAGCAGCCAAGGGCCCACAGATACGCAGTATTTT.

CDR3: CASSLGHMNTEAFF. The CDR3 DNA follows: TGTGCCAGCAGCCTTGGACACATGAACACTGAAGCTTTCTTT. The rearrangement uses TRBV5-4 and TRBJ1-1; D might be TRBD1 (5 bases). This CDR3 is built from 14 residues. Germline V CDR1 and CDR2: SGHNT, YYREEE (reference sequence). Trimming pared 4 bases from V and 0 bases from J, leaving 10 bases between.

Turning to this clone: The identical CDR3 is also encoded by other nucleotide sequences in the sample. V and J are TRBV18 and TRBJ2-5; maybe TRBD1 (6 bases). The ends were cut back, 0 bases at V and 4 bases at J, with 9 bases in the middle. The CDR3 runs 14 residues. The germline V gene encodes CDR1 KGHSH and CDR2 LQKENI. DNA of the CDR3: TGTGCCAGCTCACCACCGAGCAGGGGAGAGACCCAGTACTTC. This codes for CASSPPSRGETQYF.

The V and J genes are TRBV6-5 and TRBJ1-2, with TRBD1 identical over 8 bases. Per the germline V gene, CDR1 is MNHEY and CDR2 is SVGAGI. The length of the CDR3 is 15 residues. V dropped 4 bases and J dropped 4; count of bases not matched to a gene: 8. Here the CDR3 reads CASSSRGQGGYGYTF. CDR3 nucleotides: TGTGCCAGCAGTTCCAGAGGACAGGGAGGCTATGGCTACACCTTC.

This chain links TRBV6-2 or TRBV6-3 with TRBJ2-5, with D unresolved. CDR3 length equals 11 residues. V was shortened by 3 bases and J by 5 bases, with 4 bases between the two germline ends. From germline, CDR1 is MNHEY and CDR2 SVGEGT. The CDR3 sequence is CASSYRETQYF. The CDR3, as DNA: TGTGCCAGCAGTTATCGGGAGACCCAGTACTTC.

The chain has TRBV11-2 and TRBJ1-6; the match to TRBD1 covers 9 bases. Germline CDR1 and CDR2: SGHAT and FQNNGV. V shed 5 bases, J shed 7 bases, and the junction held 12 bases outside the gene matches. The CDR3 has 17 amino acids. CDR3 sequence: CASSPVTGGSRNSPLHF. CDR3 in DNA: TGTGCCAGCAGCCCGGTAACAGGGGGCTCACGGAATTCACCCCTCCACTTT. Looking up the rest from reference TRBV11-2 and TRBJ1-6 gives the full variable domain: EAGVAQSPRYKIIEKRQSVAFWCNPISGHATLYWYQQILGQGPKLLIQFQNNGVVDDSQLPKDRFSAERLKGVDSTLKIQPAKLEDSAVYLCASSPVTGGSRNSPLHFGNGTRLTVT.